The 2 T cell receptor beta chains presented below share a single source sample, sequenced in a study of blood T cells in healthy people across ages (dated by TCRdb to about 2015). Library construction relied on 5' RACE. Data came from an Illumina HiSeq 2500. The second PCR ran for about 6 to 11 cycles and used a J-beta primer mix along with a sample-barcoded 5' primer. TCRdb reprocessed the public reads (quality trimming at Q25 with fastp, clone calling with MiXCR) and kept in-frame beta chains. Duplicate CDR3 protein sequences are folded into a single record with the most common DNA and genes. This sample comprises approximately 810,000 distinct CDR3 sequences, about 37% of them detected only once. 13% of the sample rests with the top ten. The sequenced sample was blood. These receptor sequences come from a man aged 18-30 years in good health.

The chain has TRBV20-1 and TRBJ2-1; 10 bases are a match to TRBD2. Germline V gene data show CDR1 as DFQATT and CDR2 as SNEGSKA (reference sequence). The CDR3 has 14 residues. With 6 bases clipped from V and 7 bases from J, the junction kept 9 bases outside the gene matches. The chain's CDR3 is CSANSGGPKNEQFF. The CDR3 DNA reads as TGCAGTGCAAATAGCGGGGGGCCCAAGAATGAGCAGTTCTTC.

CDR3: CASSYPGAIANYGYTF. CDR3 sequence (DNA): TGTGCCAGCAGTTACCCGGGGGCCATAGCTAACTATGGCTACACCTTC. The V call is TRBV6-6, the J call TRBJ1-2, with a weak D call TRBD1 (6 bases). The CDR3 is made up of 16 amino acids. Trimming left V 2 bases short and J 0 bases short, with 13 bases between. The germline V gene encodes CDR1 MNHNY and CDR2 SVGAGI (reference sequence).